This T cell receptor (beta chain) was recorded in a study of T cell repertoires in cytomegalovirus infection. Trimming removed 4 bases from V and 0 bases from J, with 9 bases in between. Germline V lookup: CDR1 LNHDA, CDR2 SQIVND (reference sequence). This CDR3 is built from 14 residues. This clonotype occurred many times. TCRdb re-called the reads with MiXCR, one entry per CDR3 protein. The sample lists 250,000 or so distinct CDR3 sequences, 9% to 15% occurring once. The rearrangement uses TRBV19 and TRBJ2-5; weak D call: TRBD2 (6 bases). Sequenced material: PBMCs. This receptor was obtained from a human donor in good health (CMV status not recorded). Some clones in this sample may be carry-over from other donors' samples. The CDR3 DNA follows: TGTGCCAGTAGTAACCGGGACTACCAAGAGACCCAGTACTTC. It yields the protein CASSNRDYQETQYF.